The T cell receptor beta chain under discussion was sequenced for a study of shared clonotypes between healthy human individuals. This clone was detected once. V shed 4 bases and J shed 2 bases, with 12 bases lying between them. CDR1 is SGHTA, CDR2 FQGTGA, per germline. This CDR3 region has 15 residues. TCRdb's table, derived via immunoSEQ multiplex PCR, lists solely in-frame clones and lacks some. Of more than 1.2 million clones in the sample, about 98.5% were seen once. Sequenced: naive CD4+ T cells sorted from blood. As for subset: CD45RA+ positively selected. The V and J genes are TRBV7-3 and TRBJ2-1; perhaps D is TRBD1 or TRBD2 (7 bases each). The TCR originated in a man aged 30 to 45 in good health. Here the CDR3 reads CASSSSGTAYNEQFF. Here the CDR3 DNA reads TGTGCCAGCAGCTCAAGCGGGACAGCCTACAATGAGCAGTTCTTC.